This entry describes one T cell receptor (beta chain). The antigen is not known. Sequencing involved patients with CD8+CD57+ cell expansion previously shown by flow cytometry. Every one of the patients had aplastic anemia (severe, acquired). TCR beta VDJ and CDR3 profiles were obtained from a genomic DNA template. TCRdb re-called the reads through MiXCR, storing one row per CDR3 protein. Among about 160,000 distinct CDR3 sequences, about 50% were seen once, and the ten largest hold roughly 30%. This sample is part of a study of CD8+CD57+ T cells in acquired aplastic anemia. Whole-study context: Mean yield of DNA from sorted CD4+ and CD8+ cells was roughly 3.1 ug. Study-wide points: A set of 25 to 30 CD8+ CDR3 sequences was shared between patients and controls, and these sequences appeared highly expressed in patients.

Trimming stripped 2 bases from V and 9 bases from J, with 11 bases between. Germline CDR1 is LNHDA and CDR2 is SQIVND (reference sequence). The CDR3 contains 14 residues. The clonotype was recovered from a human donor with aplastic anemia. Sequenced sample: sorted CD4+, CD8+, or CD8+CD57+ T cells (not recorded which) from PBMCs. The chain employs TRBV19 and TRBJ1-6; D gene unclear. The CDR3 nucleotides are TGTGCCAGTAGTATAATCCGGGAAGGTTCACCCCTCCACTTT. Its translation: CASSIIREGSPLHF.